This is a list of T cell receptor beta chains from one sample in a study of T cells after yellow fever vaccination. TCRdb ran MiXCR on the 5' RACE reads and lists one entry per CDR3 protein. The table lists about 300,000 distinct CDR3 sequences, roughly 9% of them singletons. Sequencing used CD4+ T cells sorted from PBMCs, obtained 5 days after the yellow fever booster vaccination. The receptors derive from a man between 18 and 29 years old who received the YFV17D yellow fever vaccine. Both conserved end residues are part of each CDR3. A D gene is named only where the DNA matches it firmly. Only part of the rows carry a size: once, few, many, or a class if the clone is expanded.

many TRBJ2-3 TRBV14 - TGTGCCAGCAGCCAAGTTCGGGATACGCAGTATTTT CASSQVRDTQYF
few TRBJ2-3 TRBV24-1 TRBD2 TGTGCCACCGGCGGACTAGCGGGGGTGATAGATACGCAGTATTTT CATGGLAGVIDTQYF
few TRBJ2-6 TRBV5-1 - TGCGCCAGCAGCCGGGACGCTTCAAACTCTGGGGCCAACGTCCTGACTTTC CASSRDASNSGANVLTF
- TRBJ2-1 TRBV7-2 - TGTGCCAGCAGCCCGGGACCGACCAATGAGCAGTTCTTC CASSPGPTNEQFF
- TRBJ1-3 TRBV6-6 - TGTGCCAGCAGTTATGGGGGGACTGACTCTGGAAACACCATATATTTT CASSYGGTDSGNTIYF
many TRBJ2-5 TRBV14 TRBD2 TGTGCCAGCAGCCAAGAACTGGCGGGGGTGGAGACCCAGTACTTC CASSQELAGVETQYF
- TRBJ2-2 TRBV12-3/TRBV12-4 - TGTGCCAGCAGTTGGGTTCGGGGTCTCAGAGGCTCCGGGGAGCTGTTTTTT CASSWVRGLRGSGELFF
- TRBJ2-2 TRBV11-3 - TGTGCCAGCAGCTTAGCTTCAGGGCGAAACGGGGAGCTGTTTTTT CASSLASGRNGELFF
few TRBJ1-3 TRBV18 - TGTGCCAGCTCACCACAGGGGGTTACTGGAAACACCATATATTTT CASSPQGVTGNTIYF
few TRBJ2-2 TRBV7-9 - TGTGCCAGCAGCTTTTCCCGGACGCTCGGGGAGCTGTTTTTT CASSFSRTLGELFF
few TRBJ1-5 TRBV20-1 TRBD1 TGCAGTGCCAGACATACAGGGGTTAGCAATCAGCCCCAGCATTTT CSARHTGVSNQPQHF
few TRBJ2-1 TRBV4-1 - TGCGCCAGCAGCCAGGGGGACACCCCCTACAATGAGCAGTTCTTC CASSQGDTPYNEQFF
few TRBJ2-1 TRBV4-3 TRBD2 TGCGCCAGCAGTCCTAGACTAGCGCACTACAATGAGCAGTTCTTC CASSPRLAHYNEQFF
- TRBJ1-4 TRBV2 TRBD1 TGTGCCAGCAGTTTACAGGGGGGTAATGAAAAACTGTTTTTT CASSLQGGNEKLFF
many TRBJ2-7 TRBV6-5 TRBD2 TGTGCCAGCAGTTACTCATCCGCTAGCGGAAACCCCTACGAGCAGTACTTC CASSYSSASGNPYEQYF
few TRBJ1-5 TRBV5-8 - TGTGCCAGCAGCTTGGCCGGTTGGGGTAGCAATCAGCCCCAGCATTTT CASSLAGWGSNQPQHF
few TRBJ1-4 TRBV7-2 - TGTGCCAGCAGCTGGAAGGCAACTAATGAAAAACTGTTTTTT CASSWKATNEKLFF
few TRBJ2-3 TRBV3-1 TRBD2 TGTGCCAGCAGCCCTAGCGGGGCCAGCACAGATACGCAGTATTTT CASSPSGASTDTQYF
many TRBJ2-3 TRBV4-3 TRBD1 TGCGCCAGCAGCTCCCCGGGACAGCTGACAGATACGCAGTATTTT CASSSPGQLTDTQYF
- TRBJ2-5 TRBV15 - TGTGCCACCAGCAGAGACAGGGGCGTCGAGACCCAGTACTTC CATSRDRGVETQYF
- TRBJ2-3 TRBV5-1 - TGCGCCAGCAGTGCAGGGTATTTCGCAGATACGCAGTATTTT CASSAGYFADTQYF
few TRBJ2-7 TRBV15 TRBD2 TGTGCCACCAGCAGAGGGGGGGGGTCTGCCTACGAGCAGTACTTC CATSRGGGSAYEQYF
- TRBJ2-3 TRBV7-2 - TGTGCCAGCAGCCTGCTCCCTCCTCTTCAACGGCGGGCAGATACGCAGTATTTT CASSLLPPLQRRADTQYF
few TRBJ2-2 TRBV20-1 TRBD2 TGCAGTGCTAGAGTACTAGCGGGGGGGAACACCGGGGAGCTGTTTTTT CSARVLAGGNTGELFF
- TRBJ1-2 TRBV25-1 TRBD1 TGTGCCAGCAGTGAATCGGGACAGGGCGAGAACTATGGCTACACCTTC CASSESGQGENYGYTF
few TRBJ1-2 TRBV7-2 - TGTGCCAGCAGCTTAGCTAGAATTAACTATGGCTACACCTTC CASSLARINYGYTF
- TRBJ2-7 TRBV4-1 TRBD1 TGCGCCAGCAGCCAACTAATGTCCGGGACAGGCATTTCAGGGCAGTACTTC CASSQLMSGTGISGQYF
- TRBJ1-2 TRBV18 - TGTGCCAGCTCACCACGGAGAGGGAATGGCTACACCTTC CASSPRRGNGYTF
few TRBJ1-2 TRBV3-1 - TGTGCCAGCAGCCCAGAACATGTATCAGGATTTTATGGCTACACCTTC CASSPEHVSGFYGYTF
few TRBJ2-7 TRBV6-1 TRBD1 TGTGCCAGCAGGGGAGGACAGGGAACATCCTACGAGCAGTACTTC CASRGGQGTSYEQYF
few TRBJ2-1 TRBV15 - TGTGCCACCAGCAGAGAACCACTTTCCGGGGGAAATGAGCAGTTCTTC CATSREPLSGGNEQFF
- TRBJ2-1 TRBV3-1 - TGTGCCAGCAGCCCCGGGCAGGGGAGGGGTTATGAGCAGTTCTTC CASSPGQGRGYEQFF
many TRBJ2-3 TRBV24-1 TRBD1 TGTGCCACCAGTTCAACCGGGACAGGGGGCGTGGATACGCAGTATTTT CATSSTGTGGVDTQYF
few TRBJ1-1 TRBV7-9 TRBD1 TGTGCCAGCAGAAAAGGGGACAGGGATATGACTGAAGCTTTCTTT CASRKGDRDMTEAFF
- TRBJ1-1 TRBV5-1 TRBD1 TGCGCCAGCAGCTGGGGACAGGGTGACACTGAAGCTTTCTTT CASSWGQGDTEAFF
few TRBJ2-1 TRBV7-2 TRBD2 TGTGCCAGCAGCTTCGAGGGGAAGACTAGCGGGCTATACAATGAGCAGTTCTTC CASSFEGKTSGLYNEQFF
- TRBJ2-3 TRBV5-1 - TGCGCCAGCAGCTTGGACGGCAAGGGGGCAGATACGCAGTATTTT CASSLDGKGADTQYF
few TRBJ2-7 TRBV11-2 - TGTGCCAGCAGCTTAGACCTGGGTCTAAGGCTAGTAGAGCAGTACTTC CASSLDLGLRLVEQYF
many TRBJ2-3 TRBV5-1 TRBD2 TGCGCCAGCAGCGCGACTAGCGGGGTAGATACGCAGTATTTT CASSATSGVDTQYF
- TRBJ1-2 TRBV9 - TGTGCCAGCAGCCCCGGGGGGACTCCCTCCACCTTC CASSPGGTPSTF
- TRBJ2-2 TRBV12-5 - TGTGCTAGTGGTTTGGATAGAACAGGCCGCGGGGAGCTGTTTTTT CASGLDRTGRGELFF
- TRBJ1-2 TRBV7-8 TRBD1 TGTGCCAGCAGCCCAGACAGGGGGTCGGATGGCTACACCTTC CASSPDRGSDGYTF
- TRBJ2-5 TRBV5-4 TRBD2 TGTGCCAGCAGCCGCGGGGGGCCGGCGGAGACCCAGTACTTC CASSRGGPAETQYF
once TRBJ1-2 TRBV5-1 - TGCGCCAGCAGCTTCCTCGCAGGAAACTTTGGCTACACCTTC CASSFLAGNFGYTF
once TRBJ2-5 TRBV20-1 - TGCAGTGCTATTGGGCAGCAAGAGACCCAGTACTTC CSAIGQQETQYF
- TRBJ1-1 TRBV30 - TGTGCCTGGAGTAAGACACCGAACACTGAAGCTTTCTTT CAWSKTPNTEAFF
- TRBJ1-2 TRBV7-9 - TGTGCCAGCAGCTTAGAGCAGGCGGCCTATGGCTACACCTTC CASSLEQAAYGYTF
few TRBJ2-3 TRBV24-1 TRBD2 TGTGCCACCAGTGATGGAGCGGGAAACACAGATACGCAGTATTTT CATSDGAGNTDTQYF
- TRBJ2-3 TRBV5-1 TRBD2 TGCGCCAGCAGCCAAGGACTAGCGGGGCTCACAGATACGCAGTATTTT CASSQGLAGLTDTQYF
- TRBJ2-2 TRBV7-2 - TGTGCCAGCAGCTTGATCCGGGACACCGGGGAGCTGTTTTTT CASSLIRDTGELFF
many TRBJ2-6 TRBV5-1 - TGCGCCAGCAGCTTGTTCTCGTTCGGGGCCAACGTCCTGACTTTC CASSLFSFGANVLTF
many TRBJ1-1 TRBV29-1 - TGCAGCGTTGAAGATGGAGGCAGAGCTTTCTTT CSVEDGGRAFF
few TRBJ2-7 TRBV3-1 - TGTGCCAGCAGCCAATGGCACTCCTACGAGCAGTACTTC CASSQWHSYEQYF
few TRBJ2-7 TRBV6-1 - TGTGCCAGCAGTCCGGAGAGGTTGAGGTCCTACGAGCAGTACTTC CASSPERLRSYEQYF
many TRBJ2-1 TRBV20-1 - TGCAGTGCGGACCGACGGCTCAATGAGCAGTTCTTC CSADRRLNEQFF
- TRBJ2-2 TRBV5-5 - TGTGCCAGCAGCTTGAGGAGCCAATGGAACACCGGGGAGCTGTTTTTT CASSLRSQWNTGELFF